This T cell receptor beta chain was captured in a study of CD8+ T cells in alopecia areata. General study findings and limits: More clonal than normal scalp was lesional scalp, particularly alopecia totalis/universalis. Scalp specimens additionally yield sequences from normal skin's resident alphabeta T cells.

cDNA reverse transcribed from extracted RNA served as the sequencing template. Measured with immunoSEQ multiplex PCR; TCRdb has only the in-frame clones, and not every one. The profile shows roughly 150,000 clones, 55% of them singletons. Germline V gene sequence: CDR1 GTSNPN, CDR2 SVGIG (reference sequence). After removal of 7 bases from V and 4 bases from J, the junction contained 10 bases not matched to a gene. This CDR3 comprises 14 residues. About this clone itself: The antigen is unknown.

Sorted populations comprised CD4+ and CD8+ T cells obtained from PBMCs. V usage is TRBV30 and J usage is TRBJ2-1; 7 nucleotides align to TRBD1. The sequence was obtained from a human donor in good health. Sequencing was performed on CD4+ T cells sorted from blood. CDR3 nucleotides: TGTGCCTACAACAGGGGCATCTGGTACAATGAGCAGTTCTTC. Its translation is CAYNRGIWYNEQFF.